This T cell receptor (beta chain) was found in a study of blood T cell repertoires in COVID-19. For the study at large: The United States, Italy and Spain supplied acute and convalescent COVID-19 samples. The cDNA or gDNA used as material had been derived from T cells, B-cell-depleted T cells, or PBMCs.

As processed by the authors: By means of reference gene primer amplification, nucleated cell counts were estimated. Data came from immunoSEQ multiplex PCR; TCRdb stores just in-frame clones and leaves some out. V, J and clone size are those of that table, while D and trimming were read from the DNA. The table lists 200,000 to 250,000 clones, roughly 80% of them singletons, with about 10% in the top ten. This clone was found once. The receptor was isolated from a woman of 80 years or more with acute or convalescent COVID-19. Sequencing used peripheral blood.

Written as DNA, the CDR3 is TGTGCCAGCAGCTTTTATATCGGGTCAACTAATGAAAAACTGTTTTTT. It yields the protein CASSFYIGSTNEKLFF. The chain couples TRBV7-8 to TRBJ1-4; D not certain. Germline lookup yields CDR1 SGHVS and CDR2 FQNEAQ. The CDR3 consists of 16 residues. V lost 3 bases, J lost 0 bases, and 11 bases lay in between.